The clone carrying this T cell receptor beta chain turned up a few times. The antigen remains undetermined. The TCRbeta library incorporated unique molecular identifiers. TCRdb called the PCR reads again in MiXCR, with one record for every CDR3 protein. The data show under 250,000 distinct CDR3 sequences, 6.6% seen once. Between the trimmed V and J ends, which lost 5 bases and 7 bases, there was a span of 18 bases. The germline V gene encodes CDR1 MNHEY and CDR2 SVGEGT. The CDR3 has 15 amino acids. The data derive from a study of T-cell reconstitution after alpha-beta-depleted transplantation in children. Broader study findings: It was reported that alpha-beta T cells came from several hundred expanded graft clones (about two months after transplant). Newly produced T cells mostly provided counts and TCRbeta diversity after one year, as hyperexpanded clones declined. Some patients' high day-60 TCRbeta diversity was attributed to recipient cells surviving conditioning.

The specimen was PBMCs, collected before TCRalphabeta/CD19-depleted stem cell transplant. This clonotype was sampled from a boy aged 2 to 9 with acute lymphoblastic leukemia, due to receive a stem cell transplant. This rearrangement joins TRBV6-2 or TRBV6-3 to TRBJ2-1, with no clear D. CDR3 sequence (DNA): TGTGCCAGCAGTCCCTGGTCAGCTATTCCTAATGAGCAGTTCTTC. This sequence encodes CASSPWSAIPNEQFF.